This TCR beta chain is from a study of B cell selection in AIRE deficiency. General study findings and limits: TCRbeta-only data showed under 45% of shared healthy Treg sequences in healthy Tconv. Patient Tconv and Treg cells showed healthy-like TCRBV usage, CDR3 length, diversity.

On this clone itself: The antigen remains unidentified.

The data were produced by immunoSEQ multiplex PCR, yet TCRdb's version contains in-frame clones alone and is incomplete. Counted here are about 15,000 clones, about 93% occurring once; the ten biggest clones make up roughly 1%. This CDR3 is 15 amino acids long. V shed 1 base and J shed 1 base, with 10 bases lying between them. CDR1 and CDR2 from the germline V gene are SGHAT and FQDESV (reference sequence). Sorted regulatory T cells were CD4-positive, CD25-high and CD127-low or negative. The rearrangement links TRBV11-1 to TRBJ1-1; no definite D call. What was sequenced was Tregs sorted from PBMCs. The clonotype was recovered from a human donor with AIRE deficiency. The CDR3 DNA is TGTGCCAGCAGCTTAGATTTCAGATCGAACACTGAAGCTTTCTTT. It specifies CASSLDFRSNTEAFF.